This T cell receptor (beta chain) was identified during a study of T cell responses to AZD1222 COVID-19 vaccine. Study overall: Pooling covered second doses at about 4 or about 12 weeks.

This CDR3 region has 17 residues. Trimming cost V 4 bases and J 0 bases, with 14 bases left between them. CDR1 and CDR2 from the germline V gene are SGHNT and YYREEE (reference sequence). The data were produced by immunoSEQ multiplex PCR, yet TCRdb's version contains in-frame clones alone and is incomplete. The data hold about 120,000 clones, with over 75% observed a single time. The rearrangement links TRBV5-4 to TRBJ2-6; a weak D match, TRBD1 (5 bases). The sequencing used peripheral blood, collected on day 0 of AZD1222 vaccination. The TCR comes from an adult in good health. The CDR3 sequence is CASSPGSPNSGANVLTF. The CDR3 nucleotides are TGTGCCAGCAGCCCAGGGTCCCCTAACTCTGGGGCCAACGTCCTGACTTTC.